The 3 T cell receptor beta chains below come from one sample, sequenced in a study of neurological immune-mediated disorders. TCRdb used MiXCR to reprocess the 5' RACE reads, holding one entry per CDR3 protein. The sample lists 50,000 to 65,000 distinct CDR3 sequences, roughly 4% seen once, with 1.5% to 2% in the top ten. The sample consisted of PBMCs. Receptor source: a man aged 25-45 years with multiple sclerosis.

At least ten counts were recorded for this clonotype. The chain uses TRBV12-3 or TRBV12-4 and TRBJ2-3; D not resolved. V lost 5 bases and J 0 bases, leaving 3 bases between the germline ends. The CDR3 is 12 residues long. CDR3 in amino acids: CASSHSTDTQYF. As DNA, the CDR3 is TGTGCCAGCAGTCATAGCACAGATACGCAGTATTTT.

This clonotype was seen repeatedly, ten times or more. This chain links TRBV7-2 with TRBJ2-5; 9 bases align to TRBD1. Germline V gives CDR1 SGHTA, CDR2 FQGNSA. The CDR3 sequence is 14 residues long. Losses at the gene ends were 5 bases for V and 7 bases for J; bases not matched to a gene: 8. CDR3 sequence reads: CASSPDRGRGTQYF. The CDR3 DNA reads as TGTGCCAGCAGCCCGGACAGGGGTAGGGGGACCCAGTACTTC.

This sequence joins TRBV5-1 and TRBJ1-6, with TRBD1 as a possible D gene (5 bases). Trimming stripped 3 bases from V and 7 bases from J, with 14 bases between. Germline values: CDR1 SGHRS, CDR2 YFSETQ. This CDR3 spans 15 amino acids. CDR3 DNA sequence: TGCGCCAGCAGCTCCGGCGGAAAGGGGAATTCACCCCTCCACTTT. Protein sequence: CASSSGGKGNSPLHF. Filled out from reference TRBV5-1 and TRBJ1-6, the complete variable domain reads KAGVTQTPRYLIKTRGQQVTLSCSPISGHRSVSWYQQTPGQGLQFLFEYFSETQRNKGNFPGRFSGRQFSNSRSEMNVSTLELGDSALYLCASSSGGKGNSPLHFGNGTRLTVT.